The 27 T cell receptor beta chains given below trace back to one sample, sequenced in a study of beta chain features in type 1 diabetes. Expressed TCRB transcripts were sequenced after all isolated RNA was converted to cDNA. Sequencing was performed with immunoSEQ multiplex PCR; in TCRdb, only in-frame clones are kept and a portion is missing. The sample includes 350,000 to 400,000 clones, around 16% seen only once; the top ten take about 0.019%. The sample taken for sequencing was naive CD4+ T cells from blood. Every receptor here comes from a woman younger than 35 in good health.

The V gene is TRBV7-3, the J gene TRBJ1-2, with D possibly matching TRBD1 (5 bases). Germline loops: CDR1 SGHTA, CDR2 FQGTGA. V lost 0 bases and J 6 bases, leaving 17 bases between the germline ends. This CDR3 comprises 16 residues. The CDR3 DNA follows: TGTGCCAGCAGCTTAACGCATTCGGCAGGGTCGAATGGCTACACCTTC. Amino acids: CASSLTHSAGSNGYTF. Full variable domain (outside the CDR3, taken from reference TRBV7-3 and TRBJ1-2): GAGVSQTPSNKVTEKGKYVELRCDPISGHTALYWYRQSLGQGPEFLIYFQGTGAADDSGLPNDRFFAVRPEGSVSTLKIQRTERGDSAVYLCASSLTHSAGSNGYTFGSGTRLTVV.

This rearrangement joins TRBV30 to TRBJ2-1; perhaps TRBD2 as D (7 bases). Deletions cut 5 bases from V and 1 base from J, with 12 bases between. The length of the CDR3 is 14 residues. Germline CDR1 and CDR2: GTSNPN and SVGIG (reference sequence). CDR3 region: CAWGRGGSYNEQFF. The DNA for the CDR3 is TGTGCCTGGGGGAGGGGGGGGTCCTACAATGAGCAGTTCTTC.

V and J are TRBV7-9 and TRBJ2-1; no definite D call. V was pared by 5 bases and J by 6 bases, with 14 bases between. Germline CDR1 is SEHNR and CDR2 is FQNEAQ (reference sequence). The CDR3 totals 14 residues. The CDR3 sequence: CASSPMGRGNEQFF. The DNA for the CDR3 is TGTGCCAGCAGCCCAATGGGCCGTGGCAATGAGCAGTTCTTC. Full variable domain (rest looked up from reference TRBV7-9 and TRBJ2-1): DTGVSQNPRHKITKRGQNVTFRCDPISEHNRLYWYRQTLGQGPEFLTYFQNEAQLEKSRLLSDRFSAERPKGSFSTLEIQRTEQGDSAMYLCASSPMGRGNEQFFGPGTRLTVL.

This chain joins TRBV5-5 and TRBJ1-1, with D perhaps matching TRBD1 (6 bases). The CDR3 covers 14 residues. From germline, CDR1 is SGHKS and CDR2 YYEKEE (reference sequence). The V gene lost 0 bases and the J gene lost 4 bases, with 10 bases spanning the gap. The CDR3 reads CASSLVQGFTEAFF. The CDR3 nucleotides read TGTGCCAGCAGCTTGGTACAGGGTTTCACTGAAGCTTTCTTT.

The chain has TRBV6-5 and TRBJ2-5; D possibly corresponds to TRBD2 (6 bases). The V gene lost 10 bases and the J gene lost 0 bases, with 12 bases spanning the gap. CDR3 length: 13 amino acids. CDR1 MNHEY and CDR2 SVGAGI come from the germline V gene. CDR3 nucleotide sequence: TGTGCCACCCGGGGGTTAAACCAAGAGACCCAGTACTTC. This codes for CATRGLNQETQYF.

The sample holds a few counts of this clone. The chain uses TRBV6-5 and TRBJ2-7, with 10 positions matching TRBD2. The CDR3 length is 15 residues. The germline V gene has CDR1 MNHEY and CDR2 SVGAGI. V lost 6 bases to trimming and J lost 4 bases; unmatched junction nucleotides: 9. CDR3 DNA sequence: TGTGCCAGCAGCCACCCCAGCGGGAGGGGGTACGAGCAGTACTTC. Amino acid sequence: CASSHPSGRGYEQYF.

This clone occurred a few times. The chain recombines TRBV19 with TRBJ2-3, with 14 positions matching TRBD2. The CDR3 is 18 residues long. V was pared by 5 bases and J by 4 bases, with 11 bases of the junction left unmatched. CDR1 is LNHDA and CDR2 is SQIVND in the germline V gene (reference sequence). CDR3 sequence (DNA): TGTGCCAGTAGTCCATGGCCGGGACTAGCGGGAGCTGCAGATACGCAGTATTTT. Translation: CASSPWPGLAGAADTQYF.

The chain employs TRBV28 and TRBJ1-2, with a tentative D call TRBD1 (5 bases). This CDR3 has 13 residues. Germline CDR1 MDHEN, CDR2 SYDVKM. Between the trimmed V and J ends, which lost 8 bases and 0 bases, there was a span of 10 bases. DNA for the CDR3: TGTGCCAGCGGGGGGACCCCTAACTATGGCTACACCTTC. Translation: CASGGTPNYGYTF.

This clone was seen more than once but under ten times. Other nucleotide sequences from this sample produce the same CDR3. The V gene is TRBV18, the J gene TRBJ2-5, with a weak D call TRBD1 (5 bases). Trimming shortened V by 2 bases and J by 2 bases, and 9 bases separated the two germline ends. Germline V gives CDR1 KGHSH, CDR2 LQKENI. The CDR3 spans 14 residues. The CDR3 nucleotides read TGTGCCAGCTCACCAGGGGCACAGCAAGAGACCCAGTACTTC. This translates into CASSPGAQQETQYF.

This clone came up a few times. The chain is built from TRBV29-1 and TRBJ2-3; TRBD2 is a possible D gene (6 bases). Germline values: CDR1 SQVTM, CDR2 ANQGSEA. The CDR3 runs to 14 residues. The germline V and J ends were trimmed by 2 bases and 4 bases, with 13 bases remaining between them. The CDR3 nucleotides read TGCAGCGTTGAACAACGGGGGAGGTCAGATACGCAGTATTTT. The encoded protein is CSVEQRGRSDTQYF.

A few counts support this clone. The sample carries other DNA sequences with the same CDR3. The chain carries TRBV7-9 and TRBJ1-5; unclear D gene. The CDR3 is made up of 13 amino acids. V lost 2 bases to trimming and J lost 4 bases, with 6 bases between them. The germline CDR1 and CDR2 sequences are SEHNR and FQNEAQ (reference sequence). DNA for the CDR3: TGTGCCAGCAGCTTATCCGGTAATCAGCCCCAGCATTTT. It specifies CASSLSGNQPQHF.

This clone was found a few times. The gene calls are TRBV25-1 and TRBJ2-7; D gene uncertain. The germline V gene has CDR1 MGHDK and CDR2 SYGVNS. The ends were cut back, 3 bases at V and 3 bases at J, with 9 bases in the middle. The CDR3 length is 13 residues. Here the CDR3 reads CASSDTVLYEQYF. The CDR3 nucleotides read TGTGCCAGCAGTGATACGGTCCTCTACGAGCAGTACTTC.

This clone was observed a few times. The V call is TRBV6-1, the J call TRBJ2-7, with a possible D match to TRBD1 (5 bases). The CDR3 sequence is 13 residues long. V lost 2 bases to trimming and J lost 5 bases, with 10 bases between them. From germline, CDR1 is MNHNS and CDR2 SASEGT. The CDR3 DNA follows: TGTGCCAGCAGTGAAAAAGGCAGGGACGAGCAGTACTTC. Translated: CASSEKGRDEQYF.

The sample holds a few counts of this clone. CDR3 DNA sequence: TGTGCCAGCTCACCGAGCGAACATGAAAAACTGTTTTTT. Amino acid sequence: CASSPSEHEKLFF. The V call is TRBV18, the J call TRBJ1-4; D not resolved. CDR3 size: 13 residues. V was trimmed by 3 bases and J by 6 bases, leaving 8 bases between them. CDR1 and CDR2 (germline): KGHSH, LQKENI.

DNA for the CDR3: TGTGCCACCAGCAGGGGGGGGCCCCAGGGGGATACGCAGTATTTT. Protein sequence: CATSRGGPQGDTQYF. This chain uses TRBV15 with TRBJ2-3; weak D call: TRBD2 (7 bases). The CDR3 runs 15 residues. The germline gives CDR1 LNHNV, CDR2 YYDKDF (reference sequence). The V and J ends lost 3 bases and 6 bases respectively, with 16 bases between them.

This clone was picked up a small number of times. The chain joins TRBV7-3 to TRBJ1-1; unclear D gene. The CDR3 runs 13 residues. Germline CDR1 and CDR2: SGHTA and FQGTGA. V lost 2 bases and J lost 2, with 6 bases in between. The CDR3 bases are TGTGCCAGCAGCTTATCCATTAACACTGAAGCTTTCTTT. Encoded protein: CASSLSINTEAFF.

The chain joins TRBV18 to TRBJ2-1; 8 bases agree with TRBD2. This CDR3 region has 13 residues. The V segment lost 3 bases and the J segment 10 bases; nucleotides outside the gene matches: 5. Per germline, CDR1 KGHSH and CDR2 LQKENI. CDR3: CASSPGTSDEQFF. For the CDR3, the DNA is TGTGCCAGCTCACCCGGGACTAGTGACGAGCAGTTCTTC.

A few counts support this clone. The chain links TRBV6-6 to TRBJ1-2, with 9 bases that match TRBD1. Germline V lookup: CDR1 MNHNY, CDR2 SVGAGI (reference sequence). The CDR3 is 15 residues long. The V segment lost 0 bases and the J segment 3 bases; nucleotides outside the gene matches: 2. CDR3 protein: CASSYSGQGDYGYTF. CDR3 DNA: TGTGCCAGCAGTTACTCGGGACAGGGCGACTATGGCTACACCTTC.

The V and J genes are TRBV5-4 and TRBJ2-5; maybe TRBD1 (6 bases). In germline, CDR1 is SGHNT, CDR2 YYREEE (reference sequence). The V end was cut by 4 bases, the J end by 0 bases, with 13 bases between. The CDR3 is 15 residues long. CDR3 nucleotides: TGTGCCAGCAGCACCGACAGGCGAAACCAAGAGACCCAGTACTTC. Its protein is CASSTDRRNQETQYF.

The V gene is TRBV5-4, the J gene TRBJ2-7; TRBD2 matches at 10 bases. CDR3 size: 14 residues. J was trimmed by 3 bases and V by 4 bases; bases with no gene match: 4. CDR1 and CDR2 from the germline V gene are SGHNT and YYREEE (reference sequence). DNA for the CDR3: TGTGCCAGCAGCATCCGGACTAGCGGCTACGAGCAGTACTTC. This translates into CASSIRTSGYEQYF.

This rearrangement joins TRBV25-1 to TRBJ2-5, with 8 bases fitting TRBD2. The germline CDR1 and CDR2 sequences are MGHDK and SYGVNS. Trimming took 5 bases from V and 1 from J; bases not matched to a gene: 12. The CDR3 is 17 amino acids. The CDR3 DNA sequence: TGTGCCAGCAGTCGGGGGGGCAGGCCCGCGATCCAAGAGACCCAGTACTTC. Protein sequence: CASSRGGRPAIQETQYF.

This clone has more than one count but fewer than ten. This chain uses TRBV7-2 with TRBJ2-3; D ambiguous. Trimming removed 6 bases from V and 0 bases from J, with 10 bases in between. This CDR3 comprises 14 residues. The germline V gene encodes CDR1 SGHTA and CDR2 FQGNSA. The CDR3 coding sequence is TGTGCCAGCAGGCGAGCTACTAGCACAGATACGCAGTATTTT. Residues: CASRRATSTDTQYF.

This clone was counted between two and nine times. V is TRBV29-1 and J is TRBJ2-1; no firm D call. Trimming cost V 1 base and J 6 bases, with 13 bases left between them. In germline, CDR1 is SQVTM, CDR2 ANQGSEA. This CDR3 comprises 14 residues. CDR3 region: CSVEVQFPPNEQFF. DNA of the CDR3: TGCAGCGTTGAAGTCCAGTTCCCCCCCAATGAGCAGTTCTTC.

This chain joins TRBV29-1 and TRBJ1-2; 9 bases align to TRBD1. Germline CDR1 SQVTM, CDR2 ANQGSEA. Trimming at V came to 4 bases and at J to 6 bases, leaving 6 bases not matched to a gene. This CDR3 region has 13 residues. The CDR3 loop is CSVVITGGHGYTF. CDR3 bases: TGCAGCGTTGTAATAACAGGGGGCCATGGCTACACCTTC.

DNA for the CDR3: TGTGCCAGCAGCCCGGAACTAGGGACTAGCGGTGAGCAGTTCTTC. This gives the protein CASSPELGTSGEQFF. The chain joins TRBV5-4 to TRBJ2-1; 11 bases align to TRBD2. Losses at the gene ends were 4 bases for V and 9 bases for J; bases not matched to a gene: 9. The CDR3 sequence is 15 residues long. Germline loops: CDR1 SGHNT, CDR2 YYREEE (reference sequence).

This clone was detected only a few times. The chain combines TRBV7-2 with TRBJ2-3; TRBD2 agrees at 11 bases. Germline V lookup: CDR1 SGHTA, CDR2 FQGNSA. This CDR3 comprises 16 residues. V lost 3 bases, J lost 6 bases, and 8 bases stayed unmatched. The CDR3: CASSFSGTSGSDTQYF. The CDR3 nucleotides are TGTGCCAGCAGCTTCTCCGGGACTAGCGGTTCCGATACGCAGTATTTT.

V gene TRBV28 combines with J gene TRBJ2-7; 9 nucleotides align to TRBD1. The CDR3 has 15 residues. Losses at the gene ends were 6 bases for V and 4 bases for J; bases not matched to a gene: 10. Germline CDR1 and CDR2: MDHEN and SYDVKM. The CDR3 DNA is TGTGCCAGCAGCTCCACAGGGGGCGCATTGTACGAGCAGTACTTC. It is translated as CASSSTGGALYEQYF.